The 25 T cell receptor beta chains below all came from one sample that was sequenced in a study of T cells in Graves' hyperthyroidism and ophthalmopathy. From RNA transcripts, TCR beta CDR3 regions were amplified. In the first-round RT-PCR of the TCR CDR3, the HTBI primer set was used. TCRdb recomputed calls from the multiplex PCR reads with MiXCR, one row per CDR3 protein. The table shows nearly 750,000 distinct CDR3 sequences, with 30% to 40% occurring only once. Material for sequencing was blood. Every receptor here comes from a woman between 40 and 50 years old with Graves' hyperthyroidism.

V is TRBV7-9 and J is TRBJ2-7; D remains ambiguous. V was shortened by 5 bases and J by 3 bases, with 23 bases between the two germline ends. The CDR3 has 17 residues. Germline V CDR1 and CDR2: SEHNR, FQNEAQ (reference sequence). The CDR3 spells CASSQDLRRTNYYEQYF. The CDR3 nucleotides are TGTGCCAGCAGCCAAGATCTAAGACGGACGAACTACTACGAGCAGTACTTC.

A word on this clonotype: This may be a read error, as it is one base from a much larger clone. The genes are TRBV25-1 and TRBJ1-1, with no clear D. Germline values: CDR1 MGHDK, CDR2 SYGVNS. CDR3 length: 13 residues. The V end lost 3 bases, the J end lost 4 bases, and 9 bases lay between the germline ends. As DNA, the CDR3 is TGTGCCAGCAGTGATACGGGCGCCACTGAAGCTTTCTTT. Encoded protein: CASSDTGATEAFF.

This clonotype occurred many times. The V call is TRBV11-2, the J call TRBJ2-7; 8 bases are a match to TRBD2. The CDR3 is 15 amino acids. With 5 bases clipped from V and 2 bases from J, the junction kept 8 bases outside the gene matches. Germline CDR1 is SGHAT and CDR2 is FQNNGV. CDR3 DNA: TGTGCCAGCAGCCGAACTAGCGGATCCACCTACGAGCAGTACTTC. Translation: CASSRTSGSTYEQYF.

J is TRBJ1-1 and V is TRBV6-6; unclear D gene. This CDR3 is 12 amino acids long. Trimming removed 7 bases from V and 2 bases from J, with 8 bases in between. Germline loops: CDR1 MNHNY, CDR2 SVGAGI (reference sequence). DNA of the CDR3: TGTGCCAGCAAGACAAGAAACACTGAAGCTTTCTTT. Protein: CASKTRNTEAFF.

As for this clonotype: The junction does not match germline at one end; this may be a read error. The chain couples TRBV7-2 to TRBJ1-3; D gene unclear. The CDR3 consists of 16 residues. Germline CDR1 SGHTA, CDR2 FQGNSA. The CDR3, as DNA: TGCGCCAGCAGCCAAGAGCCCCAGAACTCTGGAAACACCATATATTTT. It translates to CASSQEPQNSGNTIYF.

The rearrangement joins TRBV7-2 to TRBJ1-1; 10 nucleotides match TRBD1. CDR1 is SGHTA and CDR2 is FQGNSA in the germline V gene. This CDR3 has 14 amino acids. Trimming removed 2 bases from V and 5 bases from J; junction bases left unmatched: 2. CDR3 sequence: CASSLRDRGTEAFF. DNA of the CDR3: TGTGCCAGCAGCTTAAGGGACAGGGGTACTGAAGCTTTCTTT.

There are a few counts of this clonotype. This sequence joins TRBV19 and TRBJ1-1; 7 bases map to TRBD1. J lost 4 bases, V lost 3 bases, and 5 bases had no gene match. The CDR3 is 14 amino acids. Germline CDR1 is LNHDA and CDR2 is SQIVND (reference sequence). CDR3 nucleotides: TGTGCCAGTAGTATTCGGGCAGGGGGCACTGAAGCTTTCTTT. Protein product: CASSIRAGGTEAFF.

Turning to this clonotype: The junction departs from the called germline gene at one end, perhaps through a read error. The rearrangement uses TRBV6-1 and TRBJ1-6; 7 nucleotides line up with TRBD1. The CDR3 totals 15 residues. Germline CDR1 MNHNS, CDR2 SASEGT. The CDR3 coding sequence is TGTGCCAGCAGTGAGTTCCAGGGGGGGATTTCATCCCTCCACTTT. This encodes CASSEFQGGISSLHF.

The rearrangement links TRBV12-3 or TRBV12-4 to TRBJ1-4; D call uncertain. The CDR3 runs to 15 residues. Trimming left V 6 bases short and J 0 bases short, with 11 bases between. The CDR3 protein is CASSGLATTNEKLFF. The CDR3 DNA follows: TGTGCCAGCAGCGGACTGGCCACAACTAATGAAAAACTGTTTTTT.

Only a few counts were recorded for this clonotype. V gene TRBV12-3 or TRBV12-4 combines with J gene TRBJ2-5, with D perhaps TRBD1 or TRBD2 (5 bases each). This CDR3 has 13 amino acids. V was pared by 6 bases and J by 7 bases, with 15 bases between. The CDR3 sequence: CASRTAVLGTQYF. Here the CDR3 DNA reads TGTGCCAGCAGGACAGCGGTTCTTGGGACCCAGTACTTC.

This chain uses TRBV12-3 or TRBV12-4 with TRBJ2-2, with 7 bases lining up with TRBD1. This CDR3 spans 13 amino acids. V shed 5 bases and J 7 bases; nucleotides not matched to a gene: 4. The CDR3 DNA is TGTGCCAGCAGTCCCAGGGGGAACGGGGAGCTGTTTTTT. Translated, it gives CASSPRGNGELFF.

The chain recombines TRBV11-1 with TRBJ1-2, with a tentative D call TRBD1 (6 bases). Trimming shortened V by 4 bases and J by 3 bases, and 9 bases separated the two germline ends. CDR3 size: 13 residues. Germline loops: CDR1 SGHAT, CDR2 FQDESV (reference sequence). The DNA for the CDR3 is TGTGCCAGCAGCTCACCAGGGGACTATGGCTACACCTTC. It codes for CASSSPGDYGYTF.

As for this clonotype: A much larger clone lies a single base off, so this may be a read error. The chain recombines TRBV25-1 with TRBJ2-5; no firm D call. In germline, CDR1 is MGHDK, CDR2 SYGVNS. V was trimmed by 5 bases and J by 2 bases, leaving 21 bases between them. CDR3 length: 17 residues. CDR3 DNA sequence: TGTGCCAGCAGTCTCTCCGGGCGAGCGCAAATACAAGAGACCCAGTACTTC. It is translated as CASSLSGRAQIQETQYF. Full variable domain (rest looked up from reference TRBV25-1 and TRBJ2-5): EADIYQTPRYLVIGTGKKITLECSQTMGHDKMYWYQQDPGMELHLIHYSYGVNSTEKGDLSSESTVSRIRTEHFPLTLESARPSHTSQYLCASSLSGRAQIQETQYFGPGTRLLVL.

The chain carries TRBV24-1 and TRBJ2-5, with D tentatively TRBD1 or TRBD2 (5 bases each). Trimming took off 3 bases at V and 7 bases at J, with 20 bases between the two ends. This CDR3 has 16 amino acids. The V gene's germline CDR1 is KGHDR and CDR2 SFDVKD. The CDR3 DNA sequence: TGTGCCACCAGTGATACCTCCGGGACCCGTCCTAGGACCCAGTACTTC. Encoded protein: CATSDTSGTRPRTQYF.

The chain carries TRBV5-1 and TRBJ1-1, with TRBD1 matching over 7 bases. The trim removed 0 bases at V and 4 bases at J, leaving 3 bases unmatched. CDR1 SGHRS and CDR2 YFSETQ come from the germline V gene. The CDR3 has 14 residues. The DNA of the CDR3 is TGCGCCAGCAGCTTGGAGGCAGGGGGCACTGAAGCTTTCTTT. It is translated as CASSLEAGGTEAFF. Based on the CDR3 plus reference TRBV5-1 and TRBJ1-1, the full variable domain is KAGVTQTPRYLIKTRGQQVTLSCSPISGHRSVSWYQQTPGQGLQFLFEYFSETQRNKGNFPGRFSGRQFSNSRSEMNVSTLELGDSALYLCASSLEAGGTEAFFGQGTRLTVV.

This clonotype was counted many times. The rearrangement links TRBV7-4 to TRBJ1-2; the D gene is possibly TRBD1 (5 bases). Germline V gene sequence: CDR1 SGHVT, CDR2 SQSDAQ. This CDR3 is built from 14 residues. Trimming removed 0 bases from V and 8 bases from J, with 13 bases in between. CDR3 region: CASSLAAGFQGYTF. The CDR3 region has the DNA TGTGCCAGCAGCTTAGCGGCAGGGTTTCAGGGCTACACCTTC.

This clonotype was counted between two and nine times. This CDR3 reads CASSLRQVNQPQHF. The CDR3 DNA reads TGTGCCAGCAGCTTGCGGCAGGTCAATCAGCCCCAGCATTTT. The J gene is TRBJ1-5, the V gene TRBV5-6; no firm D call. The CDR3 spans 14 residues. CDR1 SGHDT and CDR2 YYEEEE come from the germline V gene. Trimming left V 1 base short and J 3 bases short, with 8 bases between.

The chain carries TRBV7-6 and TRBJ1-2; 8 bases fit TRBD1. Germline V gives CDR1 SGHVS, CDR2 FNYEAQ. The CDR3 length is 14 residues. The V gene end was trimmed by 5 bases and the J gene end by 8 bases; junction bases not matched to a gene: 10. Here the CDR3 DNA reads TGTGCCAGCAGCGTCCAAAGCAGGGGGCACGGCTACACCTTC. It encodes CASSVQSRGHGYTF.

V gene TRBV6-5 combines with J gene TRBJ1-4; D perhaps matches TRBD1 (5 bases). V lost 7 bases, J lost 7 bases, and 16 bases lay in between. CDR1 and CDR2 (germline): MNHEY, SVGAGI. This CDR3 is built from 14 residues. This CDR3 is CASTRTRGIEKLFF. The CDR3 DNA follows: TGTGCCAGCACGCGGACGCGGGGCATTGAAAAACTGTTTTTT.

The sample holds many counts of this clonotype. The rearrangement uses TRBV29-1 and TRBJ2-7; 10 bases are a match to TRBD2. The CDR3 spans 13 residues. The trim removed 5 bases at V and 2 bases at J, leaving 3 bases unmatched. Per germline, CDR1 SQVTM and CDR2 ANQGSEA. The CDR3 loop is CSVSGTSAYEQYF. The CDR3 DNA reads as TGCAGCGTTTCCGGGACTAGCGCCTACGAGCAGTACTTC.

This clonotype was seen many times. The chain uses TRBV15 and TRBJ1-4, with D unclear. The CDR3 length is 15 residues. V lost 0 bases to trimming and J lost 1 base, with 6 bases between them. Germline assignment: CDR1 LNHNV and CDR2 YYDKDF (reference sequence). Written as DNA, the CDR3 is TGTGCCACCAGCAGAGATAGAGGAACTAATGAAAAACTGTTTTTT. It yields the protein CATSRDRGTNEKLFF. The full variable domain, completed using reference TRBV15 and TRBJ1-4, is DAMVIQNPRYQVTQFGKPVTLSCSQTLNHNVMYWYQQKSSQAPKLLFHYYDKDFNNEADTPDNFQSRRPNTSFCFLDIRSPGLGDTAMYLCATSRDRGTNEKLFFGSGTQLSVL.

A remark on this clonotype: Since a much larger clone is just one base distant, this may be a read error. This chain links TRBV5-1 with TRBJ2-2; D unclear. The CDR3 runs 13 residues. Germline V gene data show CDR1 as SGHRS and CDR2 as YFSETQ. V lost 3 bases, J lost 7 bases, and 10 bases lay in between. Here the CDR3 reads CASSSVANGELFF. The CDR3 region has the DNA TGCGCCAGCAGCTCAGTGGCGAACGGGGAGCTGTTTTTT.

This clonotype was picked up many times. The gene calls are TRBV15 and TRBJ1-2; 8 nucleotides align to TRBD1. This CDR3 is built from 15 residues. Germline V CDR1 and CDR2: LNHNV, YYDKDF (reference sequence). With V trimmed by 0 bases and J by 6 bases, 6 bases remained unmatched. The DNA for the CDR3 is TGTGCCACCAGCAGAGATGACAGGGGTTTTGATGGCTACACCTTC. As protein: CATSRDDRGFDGYTF. Full variable domain (rest looked up from reference TRBV15 and TRBJ1-2): DAMVIQNPRYQVTQFGKPVTLSCSQTLNHNVMYWYQQKSSQAPKLLFHYYDKDFNNEADTPDNFQSRRPNTSFCFLDIRSPGLGDTAMYLCATSRDDRGFDGYTFGSGTRLTVV.

At least ten counts were recorded for this clonotype. At one of its ends the junction is not consistent with the germline gene, which may arise from a read error. This chain connects TRBV10-3 to TRBJ1-1, with 7 bases lining up with TRBD1. In germline, CDR1 is ENHRY, CDR2 SYGVKD. The CDR3 loop spans 15 amino acids. CDR3 residues: CASSDTGVANTEAFF. In DNA, the CDR3 is TGTGCCAGCAGTGACACAGGGGTTGCGAACACTGAAGCTTTCTTT.

As to this clonotype: Here the CDR3 omits its conserved ending phenylalanine or tryptophan, so a read error is the likely source. It is unclear where the CDR3 begins or ends on the DNA, so no DNA is shown, and the CDR3 is as TCRdb lists it. The chain joins TRBV7-2 to TRBJ2-7; the DNA was not compared with TRBD2, the D call given in the table. A total of 11 residues make up the CDR3, ends included. CDR1 and CDR2 (germline): SGHTA, FQGNSA. CDR3 loop: CASSSLAGVVT.